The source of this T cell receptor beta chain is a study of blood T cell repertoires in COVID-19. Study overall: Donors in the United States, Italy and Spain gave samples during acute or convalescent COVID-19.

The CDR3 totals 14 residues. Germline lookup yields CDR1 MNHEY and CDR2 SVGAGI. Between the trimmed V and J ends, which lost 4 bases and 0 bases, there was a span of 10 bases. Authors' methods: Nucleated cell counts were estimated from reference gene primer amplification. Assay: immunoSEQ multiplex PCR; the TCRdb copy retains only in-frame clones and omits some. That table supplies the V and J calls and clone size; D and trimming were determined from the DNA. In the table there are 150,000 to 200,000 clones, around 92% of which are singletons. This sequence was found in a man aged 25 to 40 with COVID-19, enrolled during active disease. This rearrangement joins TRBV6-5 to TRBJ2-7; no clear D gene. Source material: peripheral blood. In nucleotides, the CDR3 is TGTGCCAGCAGTTTTCAGGCAGCCTCCTACGAGCAGTACTTC. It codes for CASSFQAASYEQYF.